This T cell receptor (beta chain) was recorded in a study of shared clonotypes between healthy human individuals. Background on the study: Contributing individuals were a couple of females and three males aged 18 to 49. The study, taken as a whole, reports: Few donors restricted represented genetic and exposure-history diversity.

CD45RO-negative, CCR7-positively selected cells formed the naive CD8 fraction, excluding terminally differentiated effector memory CD45RA+ cells. Trimming pared 4 bases from V and 8 bases from J, leaving 12 bases between. Germline assignment: CDR1 LNHDA and CDR2 SQIVND (reference sequence). The CDR3 runs 13 residues. Generated by immunoSEQ multiplex PCR, the TCRdb table keeps only in-frame clones and is missing some. The data show around 1.9 million clones, with 85% to 95% seen just once and approximately 1.6% held by the top ten. Remarks on this clone: What it binds is unknown.

The sequencing sample was made of naive CD8+ T cells from PBMCs. The chain recombines TRBV19 with TRBJ2-1; D unresolved. The sequence came from a man aged 18 to 29 in good health. Some clones in this sample may be carry-over from other donors' samples. The CDR3 sequence is CASSNPPDDEQFF. DNA for the CDR3: TGTGCCAGTAGTAACCCCCCGGACGATGAGCAGTTCTTC. Combining the CDR3 with reference TRBV19 and TRBJ2-1 gives the whole variable domain DGGITQSPKYLFRKEGQNVTLSCEQNLNHDAMYWYRQDPGQGLRLIYYSQIVNDFQKGDIAEGYSVSREKKESFPLTVTSAQKNPTAFYLCASSNPPDDEQFFGPGTRLTVL.